A selection of T cell receptor beta chains follows, all from one sample in a study of blood T cell repertoires in COVID-19. Clones were read by immunoSEQ multiplex PCR, and TCRdb kept only the in-frame ones, dropping some. The data show about 210,000 clones, with about 90% seen just once and 1% to 1.5% held by the top ten. Sequencing was carried out using peripheral blood. These receptors all stem from a young man with acute or convalescent COVID-19. Each CDR3 is given with its conserved first and last residue. The order of the fields is V gene, D gene, J gene, clone size, CDR3 protein, CDR3 DNA. The D gene is left open where the match is weak. Size values are once, few and many counts, or a class for expanded clones, and some rows have none.

>TRBV6-5|-|TRBJ1-1|-
CASSYSQGWNTEAFF
TGTGCCAGCAGTTACTCTCAGGGTTGGAACACTGAAGCTTTCTTT
>TRBV27|TRBD2|TRBJ2-1|-
CASSLPGLAGAYNEQFF
TGTGCCAGCAGTTTGCCGGGACTAGCGGGAGCCTACAATGAGCAGTTCTTC
>TRBV4-1|TRBD1|TRBJ1-3|-
CASSTRTGGGTGNTIYF
TGCGCCAGCAGCACTAGGACAGGGGGGGGAACTGGAAACACCATATATTTT
>TRBV28|-|TRBJ2-4|-
CASSTPGYGIQYF
TGTGCCAGCAGCACCCCAGGATACGGCATTCAGTACTTC
>TRBV19|-|TRBJ1-2|-
CASSSGRGAAGYTF
TGTGCCAGTAGTTCGGGCAGGGGAGCGGCTGGCTACACCTTC
>TRBV10-3|-|TRBJ2-5|-
CAISEVLAAETQYF
TGTGCCATCAGTGAAGTTTTGGCGGCAGAGACCCAGTACTTC
>TRBV19|TRBD1|TRBJ1-1|-
CASNPTGLTEAFF
TGTGCCAGTAATCCGACAGGGTTGACTGAAGCTTTCTTT
>TRBV28|-|TRBJ1-1|-
CASSPGWSTEAFF
TGTGCCAGCAGTCCAGGGTGGAGCACTGAAGCTTTCTTT
>TRBV28|-|TRBJ2-5|-
CASSFDRVQETQYF
TGTGCCAGCAGTTTTGACAGAGTCCAAGAGACCCAGTACTTC
>TRBV4-2|-|TRBJ2-7|-
CASSQDRVRGGEQYF
TGTGCCAGCAGCCAAGATCGAGTTAGAGGGGGCGAGCAGTACTTC
>TRBV4-1|TRBD1|TRBJ1-5|once
CASSQGMTGGFNQPQHF
TGCGCCAGCAGCCAAGGGATGACAGGGGGTTTCAATCAGCCCCAGCATTTT
>TRBV5-1|TRBD2|TRBJ2-2|-
CASSLGPSGGNTGELFF
TGCGCCAGCAGCTTGGGTCCTAGCGGGGGGAACACCGGGGAGCTGTTTTTT
>TRBV18|TRBD1|TRBJ1-5|once
CASSPGTEHQPQHF
TGTGCCAGCTCACCGGGGACAGAGCATCAGCCCCAGCATTTT
>TRBV9|TRBD2|TRBJ2-1|-
CASSSGLAGRHNEQFF
TGTGCCAGCAGCTCCGGACTAGCGGGGAGGCACAATGAGCAGTTCTTC
>TRBV5-1|-|TRBJ1-3|-
CASSLGRETGNTIYF
TGCGCCAGCAGCTTGGGTAGGGAGACTGGAAACACCATATATTTT
>TRBV19|TRBD2|TRBJ2-2|-
CASSPTGGAGELFF
TGTGCCAGTAGTCCCACGGGGGGGGCAGGGGAGCTGTTTTTT
>TRBV27|TRBD1|TRBJ1-1|few
CASGPEYRGDMNTEAFF
TGTGCCAGCGGCCCTGAATACAGGGGGGACATGAACACTGAAGCTTTCTTT
>TRBV19|-|TRBJ2-2|-
CASSNNYPGDLNTGELFF
TGTGCCAGTAGTAACAACTACCCCGGGGACTTGAACACCGGGGAGCTGTTTTTT
>TRBV30|TRBD1|TRBJ2-7|once
CAWSPNTGTGKMQYF
TGTGCCTGGAGCCCGAACACCGGGACAGGGAAAATGCAGTACTTC
>TRBV3-1/TRBV3-2|-|TRBJ2-7|-
CASSQEGVPAYEQYF
TGTGCCAGCAGCCAAGAAGGGGTGCCAGCTTACGAGCAGTACTTC
>TRBV28|TRBD1|TRBJ2-7|many
CASTRTGGIYEQYF
TGTGCCAGCACGCGGACAGGGGGGATCTACGAGCAGTACTTC
>TRBV2|-|TRBJ2-5|-
CASSMQRRETQYF
TGTGCCAGCAGTATGCAGCGTCGAGAGACCCAGTACTTC
>TRBV18|TRBD1|TRBJ2-7|once
CASSPTGTGPYEQYF
TGTGCCAGCTCACCGACCGGGACAGGGCCCTACGAGCAGTACTTC
>TRBV2|-|TRBJ1-5|-
CASSPQVSSNQPQHF
TGTGCCAGCAGTCCACAGGTTTCTAGCAATCAGCCCCAGCATTTT
>TRBV10-1|TRBD1|TRBJ2-7|few
CASSPGTGPYEQYF
TGCGCCAGCAGTCCCGGGACAGGGCCCTACGAGCAGTACTTC
>TRBV23-1|-|TRBJ1-2|-
CASSLSRAGRANYGYTF
TGCGCCAGCAGTCTTTCTAGGGCGGGAAGAGCTAACTATGGCTACACCTTC
>TRBV7-9|TRBD2|TRBJ2-1|-
CASREGGTRRNEQFF
TGTGCCAGCAGGGAAGGGGGGACTAGGCGGAATGAGCAGTTCTTC
>TRBV28|-|TRBJ1-5|-
CASSPPGGLQPQHF
TGTGCCAGCAGTCCCCCCGGGGGGCTTCAGCCCCAGCATTTT
>TRBV19|TRBD2|TRBJ2-7|-
CASSNQWGGNEQYF
TGTGCCAGTAGCAACCAATGGGGGGGGAACGAGCAGTACTTC
>TRBV4-1|-|TRBJ1-2|-
CASSLTGIQRGYGYTF
TGCGCCAGCAGCCTTACCGGGATCCAACGGGGCTATGGCTACACCTTC
>TRBV7-9|-|TRBJ2-7|-
CASTHPGGSYEQYF
TGTGCCAGCACCCACCCCGGGGGATCCTACGAGCAGTACTTC
>TRBV5-1|TRBD1|TRBJ1-1|-
CASSPQTGSPEAFF
TGCGCCAGCAGCCCCCAGACAGGGTCGCCTGAAGCTTTCTTT
>TRBV30|-|TRBJ2-3|-
CAWRLDTQYF
TGTGCCTGGAGACTAGATACGCAGTATTTT
>TRBV5-1|-|TRBJ1-2|-
CASSPDIYNYGYTF
TGCGCCAGCAGCCCGGACATTTATAACTATGGCTACACCTTC
>TRBV5-1|TRBD1|TRBJ1-5|-
CASSPDRGNQPQHF
TGCGCCAGCAGCCCGGACAGGGGGAATCAGCCCCAGCATTTT
>TRBV6-4|-|TRBJ1-3|once
CARGRLSGNTIYF
TGTGCCAGAGGCAGGTTATCTGGAAACACCATATATTTT
>TRBV27|TRBD1|TRBJ1-5|-
CASSLWTGGQSQPQHF
TGTGCCAGCAGTTTATGGACAGGGGGACAGAGCCAGCCCCAGCATTTT
>TRBV7-9|TRBD2|TRBJ2-5|-
CASSLNSGRRETQYF
TGTGCCAGCAGCTTGAATAGCGGGAGAAGAGAGACCCAGTACTTC
>TRBV27|-|TRBJ2-5|-
CASSRDSGMGTQYF
TGTGCCAGCAGTCGCGATAGCGGTATGGGGACCCAGTACTTC
>TRBV3-1/TRBV3-2|TRBD2|TRBJ2-5|-
CASSQAHLAGGQETQYF
TGTGCCAGCAGCCAAGCCCATCTAGCGGGGGGGCAAGAGACCCAGTACTTC
>TRBV3-1/TRBV3-2|-|TRBJ1-1|-
CASSQDWRRGNTEAFF
TGTGCCAGCAGCCAAGATTGGAGGAGGGGGAACACTGAAGCTTTCTTT
>TRBV9|TRBD1|TRBJ2-2|few
CASSVGTGPSTGELFF
TGTGCCAGCAGCGTTGGGACAGGACCTTCCACCGGGGAGCTGTTTTTT
>TRBV7-9|-|TRBJ2-7|-
CASSPRTDGPQYF
TGTGCCAGCAGCCCTAGGACAGATGGGCCGCAGTACTTC
>TRBV14|-|TRBJ2-1|-
CASSQGIGFNEQFF
TGTGCCAGCAGCCAAGGAATCGGGTTCAATGAGCAGTTCTTC
>TRBV4-1|-|TRBJ1-2|-
CASSQQTRQPYGYTF
TGCGCCAGCAGCCAACAGACCCGACAGCCCTATGGCTACACCTTC
>TRBV5-1|TRBD2|TRBJ2-2|-
CASSLVSGRLLTGELFF
TGCGCCAGCAGCTTGGTTAGCGGGAGGCTTCTCACCGGGGAGCTGTTTTTT